These 4 T cell receptor beta chains were all obtained from the same sample, sequenced in a study of spatial heterogeneity in lung cancer. Study findings and constraints: Expanded alpha and beta TCR counts within tumors tracked tumor mutation counts.

Sample time point: sample taken at primary tumor resection. TCRdb reanalysed the 5' RACE reads using MiXCR and keeps one entry per CDR3 protein. The repertoire holds some 16,000 distinct CDR3 sequences, with 6.8% as singletons. No antigens are known for them. Material: lung tumor tissue, obtained at surgery. The source is a female donor with early-stage non-small cell lung cancer.

The chain is built from TRBV12-3 or TRBV12-4 and TRBJ1-4, with TRBD1 as a possible D gene (5 bases). The V and J ends lost 2 bases and 8 bases respectively, with 12 bases between them. This CDR3 has 14 residues. In nucleotides, the CDR3 is TGTGCCAGCAGTTTATATGGGCGGACAGAAAAACTGTTTTTT. Translation gives CASSLYGRTEKLFF.

There are many counts of this clonotype. This chain connects TRBV30 to TRBJ1-6; D unresolved. The V gene's germline CDR1 is GTSNPN and CDR2 SVGIG (reference sequence). The CDR3 loop spans 13 amino acids. V was shortened by 5 bases and J by 7 bases, with 12 bases between the two germline ends. The CDR3 DNA follows: TGTGCCTGGGCCCCGGGAGCCAATTCACCCCTCCACTTT. Protein product: CAWAPGANSPLHF.

The J gene is TRBJ1-2, the V gene TRBV20-1; D uncertain. Germline V lookup: CDR1 DFQATT, CDR2 SNEGSKA (reference sequence). CDR3 length equals 10 residues. V lost 6 bases, J lost 8 bases, and 10 bases lay in between. As DNA, the CDR3 is TGCAGTGCCACCTATGGGGGCTACACCTTC. Protein: CSATYGGYTF.

By share of the sample, this clonotype is medium-sized. V and J are TRBV7-9 and TRBJ2-4; D is tentatively TRBD1 or TRBD2 (5 bases each). Germline CDR1 is SEHNR and CDR2 is FQNEAQ (reference sequence). CDR3 length: 16 amino acids. V shed 5 bases and J shed 1 base, with 15 bases lying between them. The CDR3 here is CASSPWGKGAKNIQYF. For the CDR3, the DNA is TGTGCCAGCAGCCCATGGGGGAAGGGGGCCAAAAACATTCAGTACTTC.